Reported below is one T cell receptor (beta chain). The data derive from a study of shared clonotypes between healthy human individuals. Germline-derived CDR1 and CDR2 are MNHEY and SMNVEV (reference sequence). This CDR3 comprises 13 residues. V lost 6 bases, J lost 3 bases, and 12 bases lay in between. Some clones are missing from TCRdb's copy, which holds only in-frame ones; the method was immunoSEQ multiplex PCR. The repertoire holds 2,500,000 or so clones, with 80% to 95% as singletons. This clonotype originated in a man between 18 and 35 years old in good health. Some clones in this sample may be carry-over from other donors' samples. V usage is TRBV27 and J usage is TRBJ2-7; D not resolved. Sequencing was carried out using naive CD4+ T cells from PBMCs. Indicated subset: CD45RA+ positively selected. The CDR3 protein is CASRLGINYEQYF. DNA of the CDR3: TGTGCCAGCAGGCTAGGGATTAACTACGAGCAGTACTTC.